This T cell receptor beta chain was sequenced in a study of blood T cells in healthy people across ages. This clonotype was counted only a few times. Its antigen is as yet unknown. Whole-study findings and limits: Strongly correlated with naive T cell percentage was TCR beta diversity.

A second about 6 to 12 cycle PCR used barcoded and J-beta primers. TCRdb itself ran the 5' RACE reads through MiXCR, one entry per CDR3 protein. The data contain about 780,000 distinct CDR3 sequences, around 24% of them singletons. This CDR3 is built from 15 residues. V lost 8 bases and J lost 3; bases outside the gene matches: 12. Germline V lookup: CDR1 MNHEY, CDR2 SVGAGI. The same sample was also studied in work on T cells of mothers and their children.

Sequenced sample: blood. The chain joins TRBV6-5 to TRBJ2-7; 8 bases line up with TRBD1. The receptor's source is a boy aged 5-17 years in good health. The CDR3 sequence: CASQKSGTGVYEQYF. CDR3 bases: TGTGCCAGCCAAAAAAGTGGGACAGGAGTCTACGAGCAGTACTTC.